This T cell receptor beta chain was sequenced during a study of OX40 agonist ivuxolimab in advanced cancers. Points from the study as a whole: Those patients achieving a partial response at 0.1-3.0 mg/kg showed among the lowest clonal expansion.

Repertoires were generated with immunoSEQ multiplex PCR, while TCRdb's copy carries only in-frame clones and drops some. In the table there are some 21,000 clones, under 70% of which are singletons. V gave up 4 bases and J gave up 1 base, with 8 bases separating them. This CDR3 contains 13 residues. The V gene's germline CDR1 is PRHDT and CDR2 FYEKMQ (reference sequence). Worth noting for this clone: The target antigen is unknown.

The specimen comprised CD4+ or CD8+ T cells sorted from blood, sampled in a trial of the OX40 agonist ivuxolimab. This TCR was sampled from an adult with an advanced solid tumor such as melanoma, head and neck, liver or kidney cancer. This chain joins TRBV13 and TRBJ2-7; D remains ambiguous. As DNA, the CDR3 is TGTGCCAGCAGCTCCGACGTTTCCTACGAGCAGTACTTC. This encodes CASSSDVSYEQYF. Variable domain in full (rest from reference TRBV13 and TRBJ2-7): AAGVIQSPRHLIKEKRETATLKCYPIPRHDTVYWYQQGPGQDPQFLISFYEKMQSDKGSIPDRFSAQQFSDYHSELNMSSLELGDSALYFCASSSDVSYEQYFGPGTRLTVT.